Each of the 2 T cell receptor beta chains below was sequenced from the same sample in a study of T cell changes during pregnancy in multiple sclerosis (dated by TCRdb to between 2018 and 2021). The library was produced with the immunoSEQ multiplex PCR assay. TCRdb limited this immuneACCESS table to in-frame rearrangements with V and J called. A share of clones is missing; checked studies link under half to unresolved V genes, and the rest is unexplained. A total of about 53,000 clones appear in this sample, 80% to 95% of them only once. Around 0.48% of the sample is in the top ten clones. The material was CD4+ T cells from peripheral blood mononuclear cells, obtained in the third trimester of pregnancy. The origin of the receptors is a female donor with multiple sclerosis, enrolled in a pregnancy study.

The chain uses TRBV19 and TRBJ1-6; 7 bases fit TRBD1. The CDR3 loop spans 14 amino acids. The V segment lost 6 bases and the J segment 7 bases; nucleotides outside the gene matches: 6. CDR1 and CDR2 from the germline V gene are LNHDA and SQIVND (reference sequence). For the CDR3, the DNA is TGTGCCAGTAGCACCGGGACAGAGAATTCACCCCTCCACTTT. This sequence encodes CASSTGTENSPLHF.

The chain is built from TRBV7-2 and TRBJ1-4; D call uncertain. This CDR3 contains 13 residues. Trimming shortened V by 5 bases and J by 10 bases, and 14 bases separated the two germline ends. Germline V gene sequence: CDR1 SGHTA, CDR2 FQGNSA. The CDR3 loop is CASSNIGAGKLFF. For the CDR3, the DNA is TGTGCCAGCAGCAATATTGGTGCGGGAAAACTGTTTTTT.